These 27 T cell receptor beta chains were all obtained from the same sample, sequenced in a study of blood T cell repertoires in COVID-19. This table comes from immunoSEQ multiplex PCR, and its TCRdb copy is limited to in-frame clones, with some not included. The table has roughly 150,000 clones, about four fifths seen once. Sequencing was carried out using peripheral blood. Source of these receptors: an elderly woman with acute or convalescent COVID-19.

About this clone: The junction departs from germline at one end; a sequencing error may be responsible. This rearrangement joins TRBV7-8 to TRBJ2-1, with 7 bases matching TRBD2. The CDR3 length is 13 residues. Germline V gene sequence: CDR1 SGHVS, CDR2 FQNEAQ. The CDR3 sequence is CASSLALRAGVLF. In DNA form, the CDR3 reads TGTGCCAGCAGCTTAGCGCTTCGGGCGGGAGTACTCTTC.

The V gene is TRBV28, the J gene TRBJ1-4; the D is unclear. Germline values: CDR1 MDHEN, CDR2 SYDVKM. There are 15 residues in the CDR3. With 7 bases removed from V and 8 bases from J, the gap between germline ends came to 20 bases. CDR3 in DNA: TGTGCCAGCACTCCCCGCCGGGTAGCCAAGGAAAAACTGTTTTTT. Protein: CASTPRRVAKEKLFF.

The chain joins TRBV7-2 to TRBJ2-5; possible D gene TRBD2, 6 bases. The CDR3 runs 14 residues. CDR1 is SGHTA and CDR2 is FQGNSA in the germline V gene. Trimming left V 3 bases short and J 5 bases short, with 13 bases between. The CDR3 nucleotides are TGTGCCAGCAGCTTTCCGGGACTTCGGGAGACCCAGTACTTC. It is translated as CASSFPGLRETQYF.

The CDR3 is CASSLRQGGQPQHF. CDR3 bases: TGCGCCAGCAGCCTACGACAGGGAGGACAGCCCCAGCATTTT. The chain recombines TRBV5-1 with TRBJ1-5, with 7 bases fitting TRBD1. Germline values: CDR1 SGHRS, CDR2 YFSETQ. The CDR3 consists of 14 residues. After removal of 4 bases from V and 7 bases from J, the junction contained 8 bases not matched to a gene.

This clone has a handful of counts. CDR3 amino acids: CASSLYTSGGATDTQYF. The CDR3 DNA reads TGCGCCAGCAGCTTGTACACTAGCGGGGGGGCGACAGATACGCAGTATTTT. The genes are TRBV5-1 and TRBJ2-3; 13 bases are shared with TRBD2. The ends lost 1 base at V and 3 bases at J; junction bases unmatched: 5. This CDR3 is 17 amino acids long. The germline V gene encodes CDR1 SGHRS and CDR2 YFSETQ. Filled out from reference TRBV5-1 and TRBJ2-3, the complete variable domain reads KAGVTQTPRYLIKTRGQQVTLSCSPISGHRSVSWYQQTPGQGLQFLFEYFSETQRNKGNFPGRFSGRQFSNSRSEMNVSTLELGDSALYLCASSLYTSGGATDTQYFGPGTRLTVL.

The rearrangement joins TRBV18 to TRBJ1-5; 8 bases match TRBD1. The CDR3 is 13 residues long. Germline V gene sequence: CDR1 KGHSH, CDR2 LQKENI. The V and J ends lost 3 bases and 12 bases, in that order; junction bases with no gene match: 7. As DNA, the CDR3 is TGTGCCAGCTCACCCCAGACAGGGGTGCGCCAGCATTTT. The encoded protein is CASSPQTGVRQHF. Complete variable domain (other parts from reference TRBV18 and TRBJ1-5): NAGVMQNPRHLVRRRGQEARLRCSPMKGHSHVYWYRQLPEEGLKFMVYLQKENIIDESGMPKERFSAEFPKEGPSILRIQQVVRGDSAAYFCASSPQTGVRQHFGDGTRLSIL.

The chain recombines TRBV4-1 with TRBJ2-3, with 7 bases lining up with TRBD1. The CDR3 runs to 16 residues. Germline CDR1 and CDR2: MGHRA and YSYEKL. V lost 2 bases to trimming and J lost 2 bases; unmatched junction nucleotides: 7. This chain's CDR3 is CASSQPGQVYTDTQYF. For the CDR3, the DNA is TGCGCCAGCAGCCAACCCGGACAGGTGTACACAGATACGCAGTATTTT.

CDR3 sequence (DNA): TGCGCCAGCAGACCGGGACAGGGAAAGGATGAGCAGTTCTTC. As protein: CASRPGQGKDEQFF. The V call is TRBV23-1, the J call TRBJ2-1; 9 nucleotides line up with TRBD1. TRBV23-1 is an open reading frame whose function is uncertain. There are 14 residues in the CDR3. With V trimmed by 6 bases and J by 8 bases, 8 bases remained unmatched.

This clone was found a few times. The chain is built from TRBV7-2 and TRBJ1-6, with a weak D call TRBD1 (6 bases). This CDR3 is built from 15 residues. V was pared by 5 bases and J by 9 bases, with 17 bases between. Germline V gene sequence: CDR1 SGHTA, CDR2 FQGNSA. CDR3 sequence reads: CASSSWTVLSSPLHF. DNA for the CDR3: TGTGCCAGCAGCAGCTGGACAGTCCTAAGTTCACCCCTCCACTTT. Based on the CDR3 plus reference TRBV7-2 and TRBJ1-6, the full variable domain is GAGVSQSPSNKVTEKGKDVELRCDPISGHTALYWYRQSLGQGLEFLIYFQGNSAPDKSGLPSDRFSAERTGGSVSTLTIQRTQQEDSAVYLCASSSWTVLSSPLHFGNGTRLTVT.

J is TRBJ1-2 and V is TRBV9; 7 bases are a match to TRBD1. Trimming took 3 bases from V and 8 from J; bases not matched to a gene: 10. Looked up from germline, CDR1 is SGDLS and CDR2 is YYNGEE. This CDR3 is 14 amino acids long. The CDR3 region is CASSEQRTGGGYTF. The CDR3 nucleotides read TGTGCCAGCAGCGAACAACGGACAGGCGGAGGCTACACCTTC.

In DNA, the CDR3 is TGTGCCAGCAGCTCCTCAGGGACTAGCGGGAGGAGCTCCTACAATGAGCAGTTCTTC. Amino acids: CASSSSGTSGRSSYNEQFF. This chain links TRBV2 with TRBJ2-1, with 15 bases lining up with TRBD2. The germline gives CDR1 SNHLY, CDR2 FYNNEI. V was pared by 6 bases and J by 0 bases, with 9 bases of the junction left unmatched. The CDR3 loop spans 19 amino acids.

The chain is built from TRBV19 and TRBJ1-1; maybe TRBD1 (6 bases). V was trimmed by 7 bases and J by 5 bases, leaving 20 bases between them. In germline, CDR1 is LNHDA, CDR2 SQIVND (reference sequence). The CDR3 loop spans 15 amino acids. CDR3 DNA: TGTGCCAGTAAAGGCCCGGGGGGGGCGAGTACTGAAGCTTTCTTT. Amino acid sequence: CASKGPGGASTEAFF.

The rearrangement joins TRBV5-1 to TRBJ1-3; 8 nucleotides line up with TRBD1. V lost 4 bases to trimming and J lost 0 bases; unmatched junction nucleotides: 9. The CDR3 sequence is 17 residues long. Germline V gives CDR1 SGHRS, CDR2 YFSETQ. In DNA, the CDR3 is TGCGCCAGCAGCGCGGGACAGGCGAAGAGCTCTGGAAACACCATATATTTT. Translating it yields CASSAGQAKSSGNTIYF.

This chain connects TRBV12-3 or TRBV12-4 to TRBJ1-1; no clear D gene. The CDR3 runs 12 residues. V was clipped by 6 bases and J by 2 bases, with 7 bases between them. Written as DNA, the CDR3 is TGTGCCAGCAGGGGGAGAAACACTGAAGCTTTCTTT. It specifies CASRGRNTEAFF.

This chain connects TRBV7-8 to TRBJ1-1; no reliable D call. Germline CDR1 and CDR2: SGHVS and FQNEAQ. The CDR3 loop spans 15 amino acids. V lost 0 bases and J lost 1, with 9 bases in between. The CDR3 spells CASSLAAAGNTEAFF. The CDR3 DNA is TGTGCCAGCAGCTTAGCGGCAGCAGGGAACACTGAAGCTTTCTTT.

Only a few counts were recorded for this clone. The chain combines TRBV7-8 with TRBJ2-3; D remains unclear. Per germline, CDR1 SGHVS and CDR2 FQNEAQ. Trimming removed 5 bases from V and 6 bases from J, with 12 bases in between. The length of the CDR3 is 13 residues. CDR3 sequence: CASSQSLVDTQYF. The DNA for the CDR3 is TGTGCCAGCAGCCAATCTCTAGTGGATACGCAGTATTTT.

The gene calls are TRBV7-2 and TRBJ1-5, with D uncertain. Germline V gene data show CDR1 as SGHTA and CDR2 as FQGNSA. The CDR3 loop spans 15 amino acids. V gave up 1 base and J gave up 3 bases, with 10 bases separating them. CDR3 protein: CASSLEPTHNQPQHF. Written as DNA, the CDR3 is TGTGCCAGCAGCTTAGAACCAACACACAATCAGCCCCAGCATTTT. Full variable domain (remainder filled in from reference TRBV7-2 and TRBJ1-5): GAGVSQSPSNKVTEKGKDVELRCDPISGHTALYWYRQSLGQGLEFLIYFQGNSAPDKSGLPSDRFSAERTGGSVSTLTIQRTQQEDSAVYLCASSLEPTHNQPQHFGDGTRLSIL.

The V call is TRBV5-4, the J call TRBJ1-1, with TRBD1 matching over 7 bases. The CDR3 is 14 residues long. Germline V gene sequence: CDR1 SGHNT, CDR2 YYREEE (reference sequence). Germline trimming cut 5 bases from V and 0 bases from J; bases unmatched to any gene: 4. CDR3 DNA sequence: TGTGCCAGCAGAGACCAGGGGGTGAACACTGAAGCTTTCTTT. Encoded protein: CASRDQGVNTEAFF. The complete variable domain, with remaining parts taken from reference TRBV5-4 and TRBJ1-1, reads ETGVTQSPTHLIKTRGQQVTLRCSSQSGHNTVSWYQQALGQGPQFIFQYYREEENGRGNFPPRFSGLQFPNYSSELNVNALELDDSALYLCASRDQGVNTEAFFGQGTRLTVV.

This clone was recorded a few times. The CDR3, as DNA: TGTGCCAGCAGTTACGGTGCAGGCAGCTATGGCTACACCTTC. It codes for CASSYGAGSYGYTF. This rearrangement joins TRBV6-5 to TRBJ1-2; D is unclear. The CDR3 spans 14 residues. Germline lookup yields CDR1 MNHEY and CDR2 SVGAGI. Trimming took off 2 bases at V and 4 bases at J, with 11 bases between the two ends.

The genes are TRBV5-4 and TRBJ2-3, with D possibly matching TRBD2 (5 bases). The V end was cut by 5 bases, the J end by 5 bases, with 15 bases between. The CDR3 runs 14 residues. From germline, CDR1 is SGHNT and CDR2 YYREEE (reference sequence). The CDR3 region is CASSRTAFEDTQYF. CDR3 coding DNA: TGTGCCAGCAGTCGGACTGCTTTCGAAGATACGCAGTATTTT.

The rearrangement uses TRBV19 and TRBJ1-1; 7 nucleotides line up with TRBD1. This CDR3 has 14 residues. In germline, CDR1 is LNHDA, CDR2 SQIVND (reference sequence). With 3 bases clipped from V and 4 bases from J, the junction kept 5 bases outside the gene matches. The DNA of the CDR3 is TGTGCCAGTAGTATCCAAGCAGGGGGCACTGAAGCTTTCTTT. Translated, it gives CASSIQAGGTEAFF.

The chain employs TRBV3-1 (or the pseudogene TRBV3-2) and TRBJ2-7, with D uncertain. With 0 bases removed from V and 6 bases from J, the gap between germline ends came to 12 bases. Per germline, CDR1 LGHDT and CDR2 YNNKEL (reference sequence). This CDR3 comprises 14 residues. The CDR3 nucleotides are TGTGCCAGCAGCCAAGATTCTCGGCGAGGCGAGCAGTACTTC. Protein sequence: CASSQDSRRGEQYF.

The rearrangement uses TRBV10-2 and TRBJ1-2, with D hard to call. In germline, CDR1 is WSHSY, CDR2 SAAADI. The CDR3 has 13 residues. V lost 8 bases and J lost 6, with 16 bases in between. The CDR3 is CASGTYSINGYTF. In DNA form, the CDR3 reads TGCGCCAGCGGAACTTACAGTATCAATGGCTACACCTTC.

This clone has just a few counts. This sample includes further DNA sequences coding for the same CDR3. The chain uses TRBV27 and TRBJ1-5; D remains unclear. Trimming pared 5 bases from V and 2 bases from J, leaving 13 bases between. The germline CDR1 and CDR2 sequences are MNHEY and SMNVEV (reference sequence). The CDR3 runs 15 residues. The CDR3 bases are TGTGCCAGCAGTCTGGCGGCCGGGGGCAATCAGCCCCAGCATTTT. This codes for CASSLAAGGNQPQHF.

The CDR3 nucleotides read TGTGCCAGCAGTGCAGGGGGAACCAATCAGCCCCAGCATTTT. It translates to CASSAGGTNQPQHF. This chain links TRBV28 with TRBJ1-5; TRBD1 aligns across 7 bases. Unmatched junction bases numbered 4, after V lost 5 bases and J lost 3 bases. Germline values: CDR1 MDHEN, CDR2 SYDVKM. This CDR3 has 14 residues.

The chain employs TRBV30 and TRBJ2-7, with 8 bases lining up with TRBD1. Germline values: CDR1 GTSNPN, CDR2 SVGIG (reference sequence). The V and J ends lost 5 bases and 5 bases, in that order; junction bases with no gene match: 8. The CDR3 runs 13 residues. CDR3 in DNA: TGTGCCTGGGTGCAGGGGGCGCGGAACGAGCAGTACTTC. Its translation: CAWVQGARNEQYF.

In its sample, this clone was seen a few times. The chain employs TRBV5-1 and TRBJ2-2; tentative D call: TRBD2 (5 bases). CDR3 length: 16 residues. Trimming removed 7 bases from V and 5 bases from J, with 21 bases in between. Germline values: CDR1 SGHRS, CDR2 YFSETQ. The CDR3 DNA reads TGCGCCAGCGGAAGGCCGGGGATGTCCAGGACCGGGGAGCTGTTTTTT. It yields the protein CASGRPGMSRTGELFF.